This T cell receptor beta chain came from a study of blood T cell repertoires in COVID-19. Whole-study context: Acute and convalescent COVID-19 samples came from the United States, Italy and Spain.

The data were produced by immunoSEQ multiplex PCR, yet TCRdb's version contains in-frame clones alone and is incomplete. Of about 220,000 clones in the sample, 88% are singletons; the top ten hold roughly 15%. V was cut by 3 bases and J by 5 bases, with 13 bases left in between. The CDR3 sequence is 14 residues long. Looked up from germline, CDR1 is MDHEN and CDR2 is SYDVKM. Sequencing used PBMCs or T cells enriched from blood (not recorded which). This TCR was recovered from a woman in her 50s with acute COVID-19. This chain uses TRBV28 with TRBJ1-1; TRBD1 is a possible D gene (6 bases). CDR3 DNA sequence: TGTGCCAGCAGTTTGGGGGGGCGTAGGACTGAAGCTTTCTTT. As protein: CASSLGGRRTEAFF.